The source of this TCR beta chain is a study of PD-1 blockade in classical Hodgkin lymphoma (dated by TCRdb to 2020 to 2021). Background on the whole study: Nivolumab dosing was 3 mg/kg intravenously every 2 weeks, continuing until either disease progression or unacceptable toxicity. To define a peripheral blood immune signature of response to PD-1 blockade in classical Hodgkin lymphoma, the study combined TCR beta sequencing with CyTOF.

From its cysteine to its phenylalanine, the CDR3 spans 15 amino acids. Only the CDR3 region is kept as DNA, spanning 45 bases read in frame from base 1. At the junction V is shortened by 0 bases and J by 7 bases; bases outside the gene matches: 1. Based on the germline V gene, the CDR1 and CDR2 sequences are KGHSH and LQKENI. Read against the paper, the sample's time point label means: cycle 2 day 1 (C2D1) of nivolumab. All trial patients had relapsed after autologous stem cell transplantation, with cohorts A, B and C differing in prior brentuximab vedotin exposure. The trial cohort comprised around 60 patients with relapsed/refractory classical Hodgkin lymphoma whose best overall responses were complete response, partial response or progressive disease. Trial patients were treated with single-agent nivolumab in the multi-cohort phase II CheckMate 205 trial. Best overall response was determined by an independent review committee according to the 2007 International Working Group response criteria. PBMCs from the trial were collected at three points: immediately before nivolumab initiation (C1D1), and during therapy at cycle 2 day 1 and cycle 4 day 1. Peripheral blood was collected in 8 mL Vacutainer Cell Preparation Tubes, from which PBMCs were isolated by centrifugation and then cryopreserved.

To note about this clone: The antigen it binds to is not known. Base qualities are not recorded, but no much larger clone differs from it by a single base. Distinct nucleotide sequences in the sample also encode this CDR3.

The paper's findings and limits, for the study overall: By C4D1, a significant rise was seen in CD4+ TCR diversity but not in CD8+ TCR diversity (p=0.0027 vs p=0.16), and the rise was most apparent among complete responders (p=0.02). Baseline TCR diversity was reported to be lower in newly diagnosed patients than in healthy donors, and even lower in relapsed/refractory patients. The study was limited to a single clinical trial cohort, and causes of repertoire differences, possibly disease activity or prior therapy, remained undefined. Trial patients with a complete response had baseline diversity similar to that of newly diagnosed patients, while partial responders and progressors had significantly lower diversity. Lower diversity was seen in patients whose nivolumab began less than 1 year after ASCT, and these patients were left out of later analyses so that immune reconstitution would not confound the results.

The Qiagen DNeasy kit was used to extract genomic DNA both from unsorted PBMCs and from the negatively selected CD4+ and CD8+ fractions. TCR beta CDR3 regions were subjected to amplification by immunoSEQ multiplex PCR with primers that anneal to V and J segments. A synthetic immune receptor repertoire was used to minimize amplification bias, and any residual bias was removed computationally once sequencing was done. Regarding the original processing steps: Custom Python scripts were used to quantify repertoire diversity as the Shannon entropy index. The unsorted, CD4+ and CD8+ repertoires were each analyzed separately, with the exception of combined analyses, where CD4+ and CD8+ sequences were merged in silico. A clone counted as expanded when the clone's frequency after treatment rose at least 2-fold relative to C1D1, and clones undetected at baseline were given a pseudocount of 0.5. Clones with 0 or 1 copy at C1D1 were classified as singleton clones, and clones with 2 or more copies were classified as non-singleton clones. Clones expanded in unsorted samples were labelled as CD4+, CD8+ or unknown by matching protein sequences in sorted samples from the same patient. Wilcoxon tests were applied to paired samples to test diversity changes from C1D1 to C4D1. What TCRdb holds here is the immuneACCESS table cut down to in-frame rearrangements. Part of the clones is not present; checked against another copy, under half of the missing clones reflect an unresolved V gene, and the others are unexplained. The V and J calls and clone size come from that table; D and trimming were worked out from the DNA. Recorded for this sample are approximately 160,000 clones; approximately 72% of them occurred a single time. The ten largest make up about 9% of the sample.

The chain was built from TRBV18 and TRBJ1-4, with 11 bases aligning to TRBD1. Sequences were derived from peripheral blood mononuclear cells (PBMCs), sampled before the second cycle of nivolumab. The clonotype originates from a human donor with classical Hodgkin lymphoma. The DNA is TGTGCCAGCTCACCACCGGGACAGGGGGGTGAAAAACTGTTTTTT. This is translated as CASSPPGQGGEKLFF.